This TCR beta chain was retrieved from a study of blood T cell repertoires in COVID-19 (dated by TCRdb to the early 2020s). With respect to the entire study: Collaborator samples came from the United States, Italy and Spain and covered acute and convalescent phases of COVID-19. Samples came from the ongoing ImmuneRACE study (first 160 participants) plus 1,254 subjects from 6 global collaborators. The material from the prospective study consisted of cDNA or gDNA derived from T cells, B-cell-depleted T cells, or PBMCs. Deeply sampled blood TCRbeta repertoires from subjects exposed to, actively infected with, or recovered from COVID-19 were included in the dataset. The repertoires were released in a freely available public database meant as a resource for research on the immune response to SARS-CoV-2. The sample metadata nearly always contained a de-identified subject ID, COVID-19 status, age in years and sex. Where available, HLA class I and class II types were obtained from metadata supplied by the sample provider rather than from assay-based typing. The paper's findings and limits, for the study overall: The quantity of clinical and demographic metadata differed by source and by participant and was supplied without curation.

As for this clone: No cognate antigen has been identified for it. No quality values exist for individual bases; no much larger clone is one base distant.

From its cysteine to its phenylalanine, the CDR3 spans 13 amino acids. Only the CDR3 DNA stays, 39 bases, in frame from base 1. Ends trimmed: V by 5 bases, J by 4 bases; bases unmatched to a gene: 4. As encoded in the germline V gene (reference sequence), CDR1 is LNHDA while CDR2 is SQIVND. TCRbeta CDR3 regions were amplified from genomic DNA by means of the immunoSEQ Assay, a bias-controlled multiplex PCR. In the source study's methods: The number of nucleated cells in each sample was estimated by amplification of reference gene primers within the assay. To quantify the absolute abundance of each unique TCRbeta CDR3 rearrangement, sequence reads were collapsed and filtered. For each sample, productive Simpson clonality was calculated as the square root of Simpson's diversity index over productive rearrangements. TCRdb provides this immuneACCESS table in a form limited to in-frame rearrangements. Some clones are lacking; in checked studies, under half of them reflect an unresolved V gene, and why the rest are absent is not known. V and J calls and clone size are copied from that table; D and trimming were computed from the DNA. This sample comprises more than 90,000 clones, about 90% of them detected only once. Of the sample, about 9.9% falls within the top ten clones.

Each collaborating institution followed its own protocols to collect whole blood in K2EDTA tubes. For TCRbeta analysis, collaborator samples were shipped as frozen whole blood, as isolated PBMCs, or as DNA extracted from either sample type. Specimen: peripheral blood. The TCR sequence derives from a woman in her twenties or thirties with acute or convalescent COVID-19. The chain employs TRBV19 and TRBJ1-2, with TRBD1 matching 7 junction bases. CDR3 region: CASSLTGPYGYTF. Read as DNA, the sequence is TGTGCCAGTAGTCTGACAGGGCCCTATGGCTACACCTTC. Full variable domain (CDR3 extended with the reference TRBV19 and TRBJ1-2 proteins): DGGITQSPKYLFRKEGQNVTLSCEQNLNHDAMYWYRQDPGQGLRLIYYSQIVNDFQKGDIAEGYSVSREKKESFPLTVTSAQKNPTAFYLCASSLTGPYGYTFGSGTRLTVV.